The next 29 T cell receptor beta chains were all read from a single sample in a study of T cells expressing NK-cell markers. TCRdb re-called the 5' RACE reads and gives one entry per CDR3 protein, without DNA. This sample's clone table lists 150,000 to 200,000 distinct CDR3 sequences. The source material was blood T cells: a sorted CD56 or NKG2C T cell subset, CD4+ or CD8+ T cells, or bulk PBMC T cells (not recorded which). These receptors were taken from a woman aged 18 to 75 in good health.

This chain uses TRBV9 with TRBJ2-2; with no DNA, the TCRdb D assignment of TRBD1 cannot be verified. This CDR3 is 14 amino acids long. Germline values: CDR1 SGDLS, CDR2 YYNGEE. This CDR3 is CASNRDPYTGELFF.

The chain couples TRBV6-1 to TRBJ1-1. The CDR3 is made up of 14 amino acids. Germline V gives CDR1 MNHNS, CDR2 SASEGT. The CDR3 sequence: CASRDPVRNTEAFF.

The V and J genes are TRBV3-1 and TRBJ2-7; as DNA is missing, the TRBD1 call by TCRdb cannot be tested. CDR3 length equals 13 residues. Germline assignment: CDR1 LGHDT and CDR2 YNNKEL (reference sequence). The CDR3 loop is CASSQDNRVGRYF.

J is TRBJ2-2 and V is TRBV3-1. Germline V gene sequence: CDR1 LGHDT, CDR2 YNNKEL (reference sequence). This CDR3 spans 15 amino acids. The CDR3 sequence is CASSPLNTNTGELFF.

The chain couples TRBV5-5 to TRBJ2-1; the D call from TCRdb, TRBD2, cannot be confirmed without DNA. The length of the CDR3 is 15 residues. Germline values: CDR1 SGHKS, CDR2 YYEKEE (reference sequence). CDR3 in amino acids: CASSLALAAYNEQFF.

The rearrangement links TRBV7-9 to TRBJ2-3. The CDR3 contains 14 residues. From germline, CDR1 is SEHNR and CDR2 FQNEAQ (reference sequence). The CDR3 loop reads CASSLEGSPDTQYF.

V and J are TRBV3-1 and TRBJ2-2; TCRdb returns TRBD2, unconfirmable since there is no DNA. CDR3 length: 16 amino acids. Germline values: CDR1 LGHDT, CDR2 YNNKEL (reference sequence). This CDR3 reads CASSQDAASGGGELFF.

The chain carries TRBV7-9 and TRBJ2-1; there is no DNA to check the TCRdb D call of TRBD1. The germline V gene encodes CDR1 SEHNR and CDR2 FQNEAQ (reference sequence). The CDR3 is made up of 13 amino acids. The CDR3 sequence is CASSRRTDNEQFF.

This chain connects TRBV3-1 to TRBJ1-5. This CDR3 spans 16 amino acids. The germline V gene has CDR1 LGHDT and CDR2 YNNKEL (reference sequence). The CDR3 sequence is CASSPTSGSLNQPQHF.

This chain joins TRBV7-9 and TRBJ1-4. Germline assignment: CDR1 SEHNR and CDR2 FQNEAQ (reference sequence). The CDR3 is made up of 16 amino acids. The CDR3 loop reads CASSRELGEKNEKLFF.

The J gene is TRBJ1-1, the V gene TRBV14; as DNA is missing, the TRBD1 call by TCRdb cannot be tested. Looked up from germline, CDR1 is SGHDN and CDR2 is FVKESK. The CDR3 runs 14 residues. The CDR3 loop reads CASSPVGGGTEAFF.

This rearrangement joins TRBV5-1 to TRBJ2-3; TCRdb proposes TRBD1, but this gene call is untestable without DNA. Germline CDR1 SGHRS, CDR2 YFSETQ. This CDR3 contains 15 residues. CDR3: CASSPRLGQGVTQYF.

The rearrangement uses TRBV29-1 and TRBJ1-4; absent DNA, TCRdb's TRBD1 call cannot be checked. CDR1 is SQVTM, CDR2 ANQGSEA, per germline. The length of the CDR3 is 15 residues. The CDR3 here is CSVAGAETTNEKLFF.

The CDR3 is CASSPGDFDYGYTF. The chain is built from TRBV11-1 and TRBJ1-2; TCRdb gives TRBD1 as the D gene, but with no DNA this cannot be confirmed. The CDR3 is 14 residues long. Germline assignment: CDR1 SGHAT and CDR2 FQDESV (reference sequence). The entire variable domain, with the rest obtained from reference TRBV11-1 and TRBJ1-2, is as follows: EAEVAQSPRYKITEKSQAVAFWCDPISGHATLYWYRQILGQGPELLVQFQDESVVDDSQLPKDRFSAERLKGVDSTLKIQPAELGDSAMYLCASSPGDFDYGYTFGSGTRLTVV.

The genes are TRBV7-8 and TRBJ2-7; checking the TCRdb D call of TRBD2 is not possible without DNA. Germline values: CDR1 SGHVS, CDR2 FQNEAQ. This CDR3 spans 18 amino acids. The CDR3 reads CASSFGTSGTPGLYEQYF.

V usage is TRBV7-9 and J usage is TRBJ1-1. The CDR3 contains 12 residues. Germline loops: CDR1 SEHNR, CDR2 FQNEAQ (reference sequence). The CDR3 loop reads CASSPEAREAFF.

V and J are TRBV24-1 and TRBJ2-1; the TCRdb D gene call, TRBD2, has no DNA to confirm it. There are 16 residues in the CDR3. Germline lookup yields CDR1 KGHDR and CDR2 SFDVKD. Here the CDR3 reads CATSGGSGGLYNEQFF.

CDR3 sequence reads: CASSSTGTNGETQYF. V is TRBV7-2 and J is TRBJ2-5; TCRdb indicates TRBD2, and absent DNA this call remains unverified. Germline V lookup: CDR1 SGHTA, CDR2 FQGNSA. The CDR3 runs to 15 residues.

The chain employs TRBV18 and TRBJ1-6; TCRdb lists TRBD1, though no DNA is available to test this call. This CDR3 is built from 16 residues. The germline gives CDR1 KGHSH, CDR2 LQKENI. CDR3 loop: CASSPIRQGANSPLHF.

The chain carries TRBV19 and TRBJ2-1; absent DNA, TCRdb's TRBD1 call cannot be checked. The CDR3 extends over 15 amino acids. CDR1 LNHDA and CDR2 SQIVND come from the germline V gene (reference sequence). CDR3 sequence reads: CASSPGTGLYNEQFF.

This chain uses TRBV4-2 with TRBJ2-1; TCRdb designates TRBD2, a call that cannot be tested without DNA. Germline V gene lookup returns CDR1 LGHNA and CDR2 YNFKEQ. The CDR3 has 19 amino acids. CDR3 loop: CASSSRGTTRSGVHNEQFF.

The chain joins TRBV7-9 to TRBJ2-5; TCRdb's D gene call, TRBD2, goes unchecked for lack of DNA. In germline, CDR1 is SEHNR, CDR2 FQNEAQ (reference sequence). The CDR3 is 15 residues long. The CDR3 sequence: CASSPLAGTLGTQYF.

The chain couples TRBV5-1 to TRBJ2-5. The CDR3 runs 14 residues. Germline CDR1 is SGHRS and CDR2 is YFSETQ. The CDR3 loop is CASSTGSRQETQYF.

V gene TRBV7-2 combines with J gene TRBJ1-2; the D call from TCRdb, TRBD1, cannot be confirmed without DNA. CDR3 length: 14 residues. Germline V gives CDR1 SGHTA, CDR2 FQGNSA. CDR3 protein: CASSLSAGEYGYTF.

The chain carries TRBV19 and TRBJ2-7; TCRdb picks TRBD2, but there is no DNA to check that call. The CDR3 runs 17 residues. The germline V gene encodes CDR1 LNHDA and CDR2 SQIVND (reference sequence). The CDR3 loop is CASRQSGLAGRKDEQYF. Looking up the rest from reference TRBV19 and TRBJ2-7 gives the full variable domain: DGGITQSPKYLFRKEGQNVTLSCEQNLNHDAMYWYRQDPGQGLRLIYYSQIVNDFQKGDIAEGYSVSREKKESFPLTVTSAQKNPTAFYLCASRQSGLAGRKDEQYFGPGTRLTVT.

The genes are TRBV30 and TRBJ2-2. This CDR3 is built from 13 residues. Germline V gives CDR1 GTSNPN, CDR2 SVGIG (reference sequence). The CDR3: CAWSTIEAGELFF.

The chain has TRBV6-1 and TRBJ2-7; TCRdb's D call, TRBD1, is unchecked because there is no DNA. CDR1 is MNHNS, CDR2 SASEGT, per germline. The length of the CDR3 is 14 residues. This CDR3 reads CASSPQGAPYEQYF.

The rearrangement uses TRBV29-1 and TRBJ2-2. The CDR3 runs 12 residues. CDR1 is SQVTM and CDR2 is ANQGSEA in the germline V gene. This CDR3 is CSVGMGTGELFF.

V usage is TRBV5-1 and J usage is TRBJ2-1. Germline loops: CDR1 SGHRS, CDR2 YFSETQ. The CDR3 runs to 14 residues. The CDR3 loop reads CASSLERTSNEQFF.